This T cell receptor (beta chain) is from a study of PD-1 blockade in mismatch repair-deficient tumors. Study-wide background: All were previously treated, progressing patients with about twelve mismatch repair-deficient cancer types. Study-wide findings and caveats: After pembrolizumab, tumor-resident clones rose rapidly, then generally contracted before radiologic responses.

The protocol was immunoSEQ multiplex PCR, while the TCRdb copy is restricted to in-frame clones and leaves out a portion. The sample has 100,000 to 150,000 clones, approximately 86% seen once. This CDR3 comprises 16 residues. Germline-derived CDR1 and CDR2 are MDHEN and SYDVKM. V shed 5 bases and J 0 bases; nucleotides not matched to a gene: 5. All patients were mismatch repair deficient, assessed by either PCR or immunohistochemistry. The TCR-sequenced patients were three responders to pembrolizumab. With respect to this clone: The target antigen is unknown.

This receptor was obtained from an adult with mismatch repair-deficient cancer. The material sequenced was peripheral blood, taken 44 weeks after starting pembrolizumab. V and J are TRBV28 and TRBJ2-7; TRBD2 agrees at 12 bases. The CDR3 bases are TGTGCCAGCAGTCCCGGGACTAGCGGGTACTCCTACGAGCAGTACTTC. Its protein is CASSPGTSGYSYEQYF.